This T cell receptor (beta chain) was recovered during a study of blood T cell repertoires in COVID-19. Background on the study: Specimens from acute and convalescent COVID-19 originated in the United States, Italy and Spain.

TCRdb's copy holds only in-frame clones and misses some; the assay was immunoSEQ multiplex PCR. The profile shows under 130,000 clones, 75% to 90% of them singletons. The CDR3 is made up of 13 amino acids. Per germline, CDR1 LNHNV and CDR2 YYDKDF (reference sequence). V shed 11 bases, J shed 4 bases, and the junction held 11 bases outside the gene matches. V and J are TRBV15 and TRBJ2-7, with 7 bases aligning to TRBD2. Sequenced material: peripheral blood. This clonotype was sampled from a woman older than 75 with acute or convalescent COVID-19. CDR3 sequence: CAARRGSGYEQYF. DNA of the CDR3: TGTGCCGCCCGCCGGGGTAGCGGGTACGAGCAGTACTTC.